These 4 T cell receptor beta chains came from one sample sequenced in a study of shared clonotypes between healthy human individuals. Data came from immunoSEQ multiplex PCR; TCRdb stores just in-frame clones and leaves some out. The table has about 660,000 clones, roughly 70% seen once. The sequenced material came from memory CD4+ T cells sorted from blood. The subset was: CD45RA-negative fraction. These receptors were collected from a woman younger than 45 in good health.

The chain carries TRBV25-1 and TRBJ1-2, with 10 bases aligning to TRBD1. This CDR3 is built from 13 residues. With 6 bases clipped from V and 8 bases from J, the junction kept 6 bases outside the gene matches. Germline assignment: CDR1 MGHDK and CDR2 SYGVNS. As DNA, the CDR3 is TGTGCCAGCAGCTTCTTGACAGGGGGCGGCTACACCTTC. Residues: CASSFLTGGGYTF.

The V and J genes are TRBV6-6 and TRBJ1-4; D possibly corresponds to TRBD1 (5 bases). CDR1 and CDR2 from the germline V gene are MNHNY and SVGAGI (reference sequence). This CDR3 contains 15 residues. V was cut by 0 bases and J by 3 bases, with 8 bases left in between. The CDR3 nucleotides are TGTGCCAGCAGTTACTCGATAGGGGCTAATGAAAAACTGTTTTTT. It yields the protein CASSYSIGANEKLFF.

Notes on this clone: The same CDR3 arises from other DNA sequences in this sample as well. The chain employs TRBV5-1 and TRBJ1-4; 8 nucleotides agree with TRBD1. The CDR3 extends over 15 amino acids. Germline values: CDR1 SGHRS, CDR2 YFSETQ. V was pared by 4 bases and J by 2 bases, with 4 bases of the junction left unmatched. DNA for the CDR3: TGCGCCAGCAGCACCGGACAGGGCACTAATGAAAAACTGTTTTTT. It translates to CASSTGQGTNEKLFF.

In this sample, this clone turned up once. CDR3 in amino acids: CASSLLGLAKNIQYF. CDR3 bases: TGTGCCAGCAGTTTACTTGGTCTGGCCAAAAACATTCAGTACTTC. The chain is built from TRBV27 and TRBJ2-4; D not certain. V lost 2 bases and J 1 base, leaving 9 bases between the germline ends. Germline V gene data show CDR1 as MNHEY and CDR2 as SMNVEV (reference sequence). CDR3 length: 15 residues.